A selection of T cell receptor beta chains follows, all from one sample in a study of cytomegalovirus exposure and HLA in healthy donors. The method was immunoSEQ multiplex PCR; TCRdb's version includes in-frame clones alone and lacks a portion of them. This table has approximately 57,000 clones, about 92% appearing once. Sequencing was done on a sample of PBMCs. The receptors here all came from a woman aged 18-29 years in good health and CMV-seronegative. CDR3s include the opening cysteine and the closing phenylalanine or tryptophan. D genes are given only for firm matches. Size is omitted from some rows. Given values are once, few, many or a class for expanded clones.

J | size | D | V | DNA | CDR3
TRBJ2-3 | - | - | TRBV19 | TGTGCCAGTAGTATAGGGGCAGGATTAGCAGATACGCAGTATTTT | CASSIGAGLADTQYF
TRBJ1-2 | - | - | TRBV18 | TGTGCCAGCTCCCTAGGGGTTAACGATGGCTACACCTTC | CASSLGVNDGYTF
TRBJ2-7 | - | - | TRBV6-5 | TGTGCCAGCAGTTACCGCAGACAACACGAGCAGTACTTC | CASSYRRQHEQYF
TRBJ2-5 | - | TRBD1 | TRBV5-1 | TGCGCCAGCACCCCCACAGGGGGCCGTGAGACCCAGTACTTC | CASTPTGGRETQYF
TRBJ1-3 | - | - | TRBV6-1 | TGTGCCAGCAGTGAATCCTCGTGGCGGGCTTTAGACACCATATATTTT | CASSESSWRALDTIYF
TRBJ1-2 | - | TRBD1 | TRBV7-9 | TGTGCCAGCAGCGGGACAGGGGGAGACTATGGCTACACCTTC | CASSGTGGDYGYTF
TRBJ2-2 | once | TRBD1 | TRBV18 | TGTGCCAGCTCACCGGGACAGGGAAACGGGGAGCTGTTTTTT | CASSPGQGNGELFF
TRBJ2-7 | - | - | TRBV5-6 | TGTGCCAGCAGCTTTGGCAGCTCCTACGAGCAGTACTTC | CASSFGSSYEQYF
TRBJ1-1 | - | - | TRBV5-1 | TGCGCCAGCAGACTGGACGTGGTAAGCGGCACTGAAGCTTTCTTT | CASRLDVVSGTEAFF
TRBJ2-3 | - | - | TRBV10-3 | TGTGCCATCAGTGATCCGGTAGATACGCAGTATTTT | CAISDPVDTQYF
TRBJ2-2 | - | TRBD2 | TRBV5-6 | TGTGCCAGCAGCTTGGCTGGCGGGAGCGGGGAGCTGTTTTTT | CASSLAGGSGELFF
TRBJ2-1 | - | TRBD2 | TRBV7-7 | TGTGCCAGCAGCCTAGCGGGGGAGGCCTACAATGAGCAGTTCTTC | CASSLAGEAYNEQFF
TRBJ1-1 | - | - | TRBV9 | TGTGCCAGCAGCGTACAGGCCGTTATCACTGAAGCTTTCTTT | CASSVQAVITEAFF
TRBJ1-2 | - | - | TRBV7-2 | TGTGCCAGCAGCTCCCTCAGGGTCAATGGCTACACCTTC | CASSSLRVNGYTF
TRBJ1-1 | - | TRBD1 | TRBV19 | TGTGCCAGTAGTCCCCCGGACAGGCTGAACACTGAAGCTTTCTTT | CASSPPDRLNTEAFF
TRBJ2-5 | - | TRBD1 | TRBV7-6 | TGTGCCAGCAGCTTACCTGGACAGGGGCAAGAGACCCAGTACTTC | CASSLPGQGQETQYF
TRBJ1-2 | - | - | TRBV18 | TGTGCCAGCTCACCCCGCGGGGACTATGGCTACACCTTC | CASSPRGDYGYTF
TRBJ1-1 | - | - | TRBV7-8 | TGTGCCAGCAGCCTCAACAGTGGGAACACTGAAGCTTTCTTT | CASSLNSGNTEAFF
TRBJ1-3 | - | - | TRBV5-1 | TGCGCCAGCAGCTTGGCCTCCCAGGGTGCGCCTGGAAACACCATATATTTT | CASSLASQGAPGNTIYF
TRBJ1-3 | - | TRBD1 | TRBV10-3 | TGTGCCATCGCTGCGGACAGGGGGCTAGACACCATATATTTT | CAIAADRGLDTIYF
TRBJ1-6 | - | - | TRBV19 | TGTGCCAGTAGTATACAGGGTTCTTATTCACCCCTCCACTTT | CASSIQGSYSPLHF
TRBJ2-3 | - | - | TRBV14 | TGTGCCAGCAGCCAAGTCAGTTATCCAGATACGCAGTATTTT | CASSQVSYPDTQYF
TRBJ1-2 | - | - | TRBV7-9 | TGTGCCAGCAGCCTACCCTTCTATCGTCTAACCCCTAACTATGGCTACACCTTC | CASSLPFYRLTPNYGYTF
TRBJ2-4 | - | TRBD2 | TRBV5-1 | TGCGCCAGCAGCTTGGCTAGCGGGGGGGCCAAAAACATTCAGTACTTC | CASSLASGGAKNIQYF
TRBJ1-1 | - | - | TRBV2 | TGTGCCAGCAGCAGGGGACATTTCGAAGCTTTCTTT | CASSRGHFEAFF
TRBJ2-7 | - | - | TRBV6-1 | TGTGCCAGCAGTGAGGAGGTAAAGGCATACGAGCAGTACTTC | CASSEEVKAYEQYF
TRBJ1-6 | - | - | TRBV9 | TGTGCCAGCGGAGGGGGGGAGAATTCACCCCTCCACTTT | CASGGGENSPLHF
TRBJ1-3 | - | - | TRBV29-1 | TGCAGCGTGAAGACTGGAGGGTTTTTATATTTT | CSVKTGGFLYF
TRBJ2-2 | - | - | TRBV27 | TGTGCCAGCAGTTTCCCCGGTCTGCCCCCGGGCACCGGGGAGCTGTTTTTT | CASSFPGLPPGTGELFF
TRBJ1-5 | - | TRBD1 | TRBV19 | TGTGCCAGTAGTGGGACAGGTAGCAATCAGCCCCAGCATTTT | CASSGTGSNQPQHF
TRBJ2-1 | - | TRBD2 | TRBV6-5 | TGTGCCAGCAGTTACCGCGGGGGATACAATGAGCAGTTCTTC | CASSYRGGYNEQFF
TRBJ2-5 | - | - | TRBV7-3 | TGTGCCAGCAGCTTAGATTCCCGCGAGGGGACCCAGTACTTC | CASSLDSREGTQYF
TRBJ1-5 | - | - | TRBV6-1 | TGTGCCAGCAGTGGGGCCCTCAATCAGCCCCAGCATTTT | CASSGALNQPQHF
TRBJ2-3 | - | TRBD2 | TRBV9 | TGTGCCAGCAGCGTGGTTGCTAGCGGGGGGGCGGGCACAGATACGCAGTATTTT | CASSVVASGGAGTDTQYF
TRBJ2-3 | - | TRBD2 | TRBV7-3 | TGTGCCAGCAGTTCAGGACTAGCGGGGCACACGCAGTATTTT | CASSSGLAGHTQYF
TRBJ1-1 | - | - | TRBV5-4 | TGTGCCAGCAGCTTGGGGGTTGGGCTGAACACTGAAGCTTTCTTT | CASSLGVGLNTEAFF
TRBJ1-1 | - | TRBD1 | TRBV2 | TGTGCCAGCAGTACCCGGAGGACAGGGAACGCGCTGGGGAGCACTGAAGCTTTCTTT | CASSTRRTGNALGSTEAFF
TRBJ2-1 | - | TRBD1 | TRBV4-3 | TGCGCCAGCAGCCAAGAAGGGGCGGGACAGGGGCGCTACAATGAGCAGTTCTTC | CASSQEGAGQGRYNEQFF
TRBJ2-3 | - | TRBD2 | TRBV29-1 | TGCAGCGTTGGTCAAGCGGGGGGCACAGATACGCAGTATTTT | CSVGQAGGTDTQYF
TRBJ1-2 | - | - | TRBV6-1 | TGTGCCAGCAGTGAAGGTGGCAGTTCCTATGGCTACACCTTC | CASSEGGSSYGYTF
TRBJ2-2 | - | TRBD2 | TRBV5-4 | TGTGCCAGCAGCCCGGGACTAGCGGAGCTAAACACCGGGGAGCTGTTTTTT | CASSPGLAELNTGELFF
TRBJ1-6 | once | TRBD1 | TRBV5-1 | TGCGCCAGCACCGATGGGACAGCTGATAATTCACCCCTCCACTTT | CASTDGTADNSPLHF
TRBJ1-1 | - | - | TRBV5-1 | TGCGCCAGCAGCTTGGAAGCAGGTGGTTCCACTGAAGCTTTCTTT | CASSLEAGGSTEAFF
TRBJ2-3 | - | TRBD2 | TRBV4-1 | TGCGCCAGCAGCCCAGCCGGGGGAGGGAGAGCCACAGATACGCAGTATTTT | CASSPAGGGRATDTQYF